This TCR beta chain came from a study of blood T cells in healthy people across ages (dated by TCRdb to the mid-2010s). In the study overall: In model experiments, roughly one uniquely barcoded TCR beta cDNA molecule per two T cells was captured by template switching. Using deep sequencing normalized with unique cDNA molecular identifiers, the study measured how TCR beta repertoire diversity changes with age. Donors were grouped into four age groups: young (average roughly 16 years), middle-aged (under 40), aged (around 62) and long-lived (just over 80). To avoid experimental bias, donors of different ages were spread randomly across the sequencing lanes. Using the same blood draw, the study looked at two additional independent replicas of 1 million unique cDNA reads for two donors, one aged 18 to 30 and the other aged 80 or older. Study-level results and caveats: Bulk unsorted PBMC profiling prevented conclusive comparison of naive and antigen-experienced compartments. A strong correlation was found between observed TCR beta diversity and the percentage of naive T cells measured by flow cytometry. Compared with the aged group, the long-lived group had more naive CD4+ T cells, fewer expanded clones and increased TCR diversity, suggesting age selection. Donor CMV infection status was unknown, potentially confounding age-related changes in expanded clonotypes. Observed TCR beta diversity per million T cells fell roughly linearly with age, and a significant reduction was already apparent by age roughly 40. Estimates of total diversity from one million sequenced T cells were regarded as lower bounds and underestimates.

The V end loses 7 bases and the J end loses 1 base, and a stretch of 16 bases separates them. Inclusive of the bounding cysteine and phenylalanine, the CDR3 is 14 residues long. The DNA shown is the 42-base CDR3, in frame from base 1. For CDR1 and CDR2, the germline V gene lists SQVTM and ANQGSEA. The 35 to 40 donors, aged roughly 6 to 90 years, were systemically healthy Caucasian individuals from Russia. Ten milliliters of peripheral blood were drawn from each donor into EDTA-treated Vacutainer tubes. Ficoll-Paque density-gradient centrifugation was used to isolate PBMCs, with at least 7 million per sample. Trizol reagent was used to extract total RNA from PBMCs, with at least 5.5 micrograms per sample. Naive CD45RAhigh/CD27high T cell percentages were measured by flow cytometry on a PBMC aliquot from every donor. Note on this clonotype: No cognate antigen has been identified for it. Within one base of it there is no much larger clone, and no base qualities were kept.

Library creation used 5' RACE. Sequenced using an Illumina HiSeq 2500. A second PCR of roughly 6 to 11 cycles was run with a J-beta primer mix and a sample-barcoded 5' primer. A template-switch 5' adaptor carrying 12 random nucleotides introduced a unique molecular identifier onto each TCR beta cDNA molecule. Each sample yielded at least 3 million CDR3-containing paired-end reads. First-strand cDNA was synthesized from all RNA with the Mint cDNA synthesis kit, primed by a TRBC-specific oligonucleotide. Following uracil-DNA glycosylase treatment, all cDNA underwent a first 18-cycle PCR with the universal primers M1SS and BC2_uni_R. The authors' analysis ran thus. For normalization, 1 million high-quality reads, each with a distinct molecular identifier, were randomly selected from each sample. Instead of being binned into consensus sequences, reads with shared molecular identifiers were discarded. MiTCR, run with a Q25 quality threshold and the strictest error-elimination algorithm, handled CDR3 identification, clonotype clustering and error correction. A nonparametric unseen species model with Euler transformation was used to estimate lower-bound total TCR beta diversity. TCRdb reprocessing: public reads trimmed at Q25 with fastp, clones called with MiXCR, in-frame beta chains kept. Duplicate CDR3 protein sequences are folded into a single record with the most common DNA and genes. The V and J calls were not made by the authors but by TCRdb's processing. The sample yields around 1,700,000 distinct CDR3 sequences; approximately 30% were counted once. Together, the top ten hold more than 6% of the sample.

Sequenced input: blood. This sequence was found in a woman aged 25 to 39 in good health. This chain is built from TRBV29-1 and TRBJ1-1; the D region possibly corresponds to TRBD1 (6 bases align). The CDR3 is CSGYHTGRNTEAFF. The DNA sequence follows: TGCAGCGGGTACCACACAGGGAGGAACACTGAAGCTTTCTTT.